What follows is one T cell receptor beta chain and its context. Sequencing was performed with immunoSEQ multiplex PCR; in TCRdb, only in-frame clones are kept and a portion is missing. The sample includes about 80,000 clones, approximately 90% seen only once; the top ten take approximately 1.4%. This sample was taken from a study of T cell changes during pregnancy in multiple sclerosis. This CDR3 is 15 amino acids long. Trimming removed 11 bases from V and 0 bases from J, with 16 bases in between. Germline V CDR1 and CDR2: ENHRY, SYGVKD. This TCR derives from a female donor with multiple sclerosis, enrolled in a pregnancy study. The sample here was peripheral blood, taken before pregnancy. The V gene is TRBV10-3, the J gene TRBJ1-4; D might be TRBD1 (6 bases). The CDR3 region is CASCTGPATNEKLFF. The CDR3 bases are TGTGCCTCCTGTACAGGGCCAGCAACTAATGAAAAACTGTTTTTT.